The rows below give T cell receptor beta chains drawn from one sample of a study of blood T cell repertoires in COVID-19. Sequenced by immunoSEQ multiplex PCR; TCRdb stores in-frame clones only, minus some. The data contain 250,000 to 400,000 clones, 85% of them seen just once; the ten biggest clones take up approximately 1.9%. The sample comprised PBMCs or T cells enriched from blood (not recorded which). The receptors here all came from a woman aged 25 to 39 who had been exposed to COVID-19. Both conserved end residues are part of each CDR3. A D gene is named only where the DNA matches it firmly. Only part of the rows carry a size: once, few, many, or a class if the clone is expanded.

d_call: TRBD2
j_call: TRBJ2-5
v_call: TRBV6-1
clone_size: few
cdr3_aa: CASSELAGGQETQYF
cdr3_nt: TGTGCCAGCAGTGAACTAGCGGGGGGGCAAGAGACCCAGTACTTC

d_call: .
j_call: TRBJ1-6
v_call: TRBV14
clone_size: .
cdr3_aa: CASSQSRRDNSPLHF
cdr3_nt: TGTGCCAGCAGCCAGTCCCGACGGGATAATTCACCCCTCCACTTT

d_call: .
j_call: TRBJ1-1
v_call: TRBV28
clone_size: .
cdr3_aa: CASSLTGRRMNTEAFF
cdr3_nt: TGTGCCAGCAGTTTAACGGGGAGAAGGATGAACACTGAAGCTTTCTTT

d_call: .
j_call: TRBJ1-3
v_call: TRBV3-1/TRBV3-2
clone_size: .
cdr3_aa: CASSQDGGSSGNTIYF
cdr3_nt: TGTGCCAGCAGCCAAGATGGCGGATCCTCTGGAAACACCATATATTTT

d_call: TRBD2
j_call: TRBJ2-1
v_call: TRBV6-1
clone_size: .
cdr3_aa: CASSERAGGSNNEQFF
cdr3_nt: TGTGCCAGCAGTGAAAGGGCGGGAGGGAGCAACAATGAGCAGTTCTTC

d_call: .
j_call: TRBJ1-2
v_call: TRBV6-2/TRBV6-3
clone_size: .
cdr3_aa: CASSPVGASSNYGYTF
cdr3_nt: TGTGCCAGCAGCCCCGTAGGGGCCTCGTCTAACTATGGCTACACCTTC

d_call: .
j_call: TRBJ2-2
v_call: TRBV27
clone_size: .
cdr3_aa: CASSLFTGTSNTGELFF
cdr3_nt: TGTGCCAGCAGTTTATTTACCGGGACTTCGAACACCGGGGAGCTGTTTTTT

d_call: .
j_call: TRBJ2-5
v_call: TRBV6-6
clone_size: .
cdr3_aa: CASSYGPGGTRETQYF
cdr3_nt: TGTGCCAGCAGTTACGGGCCAGGGGGGACCCGAGAGACCCAGTACTTC

d_call: TRBD1
j_call: TRBJ2-7
v_call: TRBV9
clone_size: .
cdr3_aa: CASSPPPGQGASSYEQYF
cdr3_nt: TGTGCCAGCAGCCCTCCTCCGGGACAGGGGGCTTCCTCCTACGAGCAGTACTTC

d_call: .
j_call: TRBJ1-2
v_call: TRBV10-3
clone_size: few
cdr3_aa: CAISEVSRIYGYTF
cdr3_nt: TGTGCCATCAGTGAGGTTTCGAGAATCTATGGCTACACCTTC

d_call: TRBD1
j_call: TRBJ2-1
v_call: TRBV6-4
clone_size: few
cdr3_aa: CASRPEQGIYNEQFF
cdr3_nt: TGTGCCAGCAGACCAGAACAGGGGATCTACAATGAGCAGTTCTTC

d_call: TRBD1
j_call: TRBJ1-2
v_call: TRBV7-8
clone_size: .
cdr3_aa: CASSSWDRAGYTF
cdr3_nt: TGTGCCAGCAGCTCGTGGGACAGGGCTGGCTACACCTTC

d_call: .
j_call: TRBJ1-1
v_call: TRBV4-1
clone_size: .
cdr3_aa: CASSQLLRAVSEAFF
cdr3_nt: TGCGCCAGCAGCCAATTGCTCAGGGCCGTGTCAGAAGCTTTCTTT

d_call: TRBD1
j_call: TRBJ2-1
v_call: TRBV18
clone_size: .
cdr3_aa: CASSSRDRGDEQFF
cdr3_nt: TGTGCCAGCTCATCCCGGGACAGGGGGGATGAGCAGTTCTTC

d_call: .
j_call: TRBJ2-5
v_call: TRBV10-1
clone_size: .
cdr3_aa: CASSESTGGAQYF
cdr3_nt: TGCGCCAGCAGTGAGTCCACAGGGGGGGCCCAGTACTTC

d_call: TRBD2
j_call: TRBJ2-3
v_call: TRBV9
clone_size: .
cdr3_aa: CASSPQGGGWTDTQYF
cdr3_nt: TGTGCCAGCAGCCCCCAGGGCGGGGGGTGGACAGATACGCAGTATTTT

d_call: .
j_call: TRBJ1-6
v_call: TRBV30
clone_size: .
cdr3_aa: CAWKGLGSSPLHF
cdr3_nt: TGTGCCTGGAAGGGACTGGGAAGTTCACCCCTCCACTTT

d_call: TRBD1
j_call: TRBJ2-4
v_call: TRBV5-1
clone_size: .
cdr3_aa: CASSPPLGQGADIQYF
cdr3_nt: TGCGCCAGCAGCCCCCCTCTGGGACAGGGGGCTGACATTCAGTACTTC

d_call: .
j_call: TRBJ1-2
v_call: TRBV28
clone_size: .
cdr3_aa: CASSLPSRGYGYTF
cdr3_nt: TGTGCCAGCAGTTTACCTAGTAGGGGCTATGGCTACACCTTC

d_call: .
j_call: TRBJ1-2
v_call: TRBV5-6
clone_size: .
cdr3_aa: CASSLANRKDYTF
cdr3_nt: TGTGCCAGCAGCTTGGCGAACAGGAAGGACTACACCTTC

d_call: TRBD2
j_call: TRBJ2-7
v_call: TRBV9
clone_size: .
cdr3_aa: CAESCLPGGPWDYEQYF
cdr3_nt: TGTGCAGAAAGCTGTCTCCCGGGAGGGCCTTGGGACTACGAGCAGTACTTC

d_call: TRBD2
j_call: TRBJ2-3
v_call: TRBV5-6
clone_size: .
cdr3_aa: CASSLVLAGESADTQYF
cdr3_nt: TGTGCCAGCAGCTTGGTATTAGCGGGGGAAAGTGCAGATACGCAGTATTTT

d_call: .
j_call: TRBJ1-3
v_call: TRBV30
clone_size: .
cdr3_aa: CAWGNYGNTIYF
cdr3_nt: TGTGCCTGGGGGAACTATGGAAACACCATATATTTT

d_call: TRBD2
j_call: TRBJ2-1
v_call: TRBV30
clone_size: once
cdr3_aa: CAWRWGTSGYNEQFF
cdr3_nt: TGTGCCTGGAGATGGGGGACTAGCGGCTACAATGAGCAGTTCTTC

d_call: TRBD1
j_call: TRBJ1-3
v_call: TRBV12-5
clone_size: .
cdr3_aa: CASGRTGVIGNTIYF
cdr3_nt: TGTGCTAGTGGCCGGACAGGGGTCATTGGAAACACCATATATTTT

d_call: .
j_call: TRBJ1-6
v_call: TRBV6-5
clone_size: .
cdr3_aa: CASSYLGALANSPLHF
cdr3_nt: TGTGCCAGCAGTTACTTAGGGGCCCTGGCAAATTCACCCCTCCACTTT

d_call: TRBD2
j_call: TRBJ2-5
v_call: TRBV7-9
clone_size: .
cdr3_aa: CASQTSGLQETQYF
cdr3_nt: TGTGCCAGCCAGACTAGCGGGTTACAAGAGACCCAGTACTTC

d_call: TRBD1
j_call: TRBJ2-1
v_call: TRBV28
clone_size: .
cdr3_aa: CASSIQGAYYNEQFF
cdr3_nt: TGTGCCAGCAGTATCCAGGGGGCCTACTACAATGAGCAGTTCTTC

d_call: TRBD1
j_call: TRBJ2-6
v_call: TRBV4-3
clone_size: many
cdr3_aa: CASSHEQGTGANVLTF
cdr3_nt: TGCGCCAGCAGCCACGAACAGGGGACTGGGGCCAACGTCCTGACTTTC